Included here is one TCR beta chain sequence, with context. As yet, its antigen is unknown. The sample is drawn from a study of T-cell memory formation after mild COVID-19. In the study overall: Largely donor-specific sequence clusters came from two donors.

Study-level findings and limits: The study found balanced CD4/CD8 in clones contracting day 15 to 85 and a CD4+ lean in later expanders. Researchers found some responding clones in pre-infection memory, a sign that cross-reactive memory joined.

5'RACE primed from the constant segment yielded TCR alpha and TCR beta cDNA libraries bearing sample barcodes and UMIs. TCRdb processed the 5' RACE reads anew with MiXCR; each CDR3 protein has one entry. The data hold roughly 350,000 distinct CDR3 sequences, with over 20% observed a single time. Trimming shortened V by 2 bases and J by 2 bases, and 7 bases separated the two germline ends. Germline loops: CDR1 SGHTA, CDR2 FQGNSA. This CDR3 is built from 14 residues. Sequencing was done on a sample of PBMCs or a T cell subset sorted from them (not recorded which). The TCR comes from an adult woman who had mild COVID-19 (a few samples of this study predate the infection). Cell type and time point are not known. J is TRBJ2-1 and V is TRBV7-2, with a weak D call TRBD2 (5 bases). The CDR3 DNA sequence: TGTGCCAGCAGCTTACCCGGGGCCTACAATGAGCAGTTCTTC. This sequence encodes CASSLPGAYNEQFF.